The source of this TCR beta chain is a study of T-cell reconstitution after alpha-beta-depleted transplantation in children. Per germline, CDR1 MGHDK and CDR2 SYGVNS. The CDR3 is 17 residues long. J was trimmed by 0 bases and V by 6 bases; bases with no gene match: 7. Unique molecular identifiers were used to barcode this TCRbeta library. Each CDR3 protein is one row after TCRdb ran MiXCR on the PCR reads. The sample lists hundreds of thousands of distinct CDR3 sequences; approximately 16% were seen once. This clonotype was seen more than once but under ten times. V and J are TRBV25-1 and TRBJ2-1, with 11 bases fitting TRBD2. The source was PBMCs from the stem cell graft donor, collected from the stem cell graft. The TCR comes from a human donor who donated a stem cell graft to a child with acute lymphoblastic leukemia. The CDR3, as DNA: TGTGCCAGCAGCGGACTAGCGGGCCTCAGCTCCTACAATGAGCAGTTCTTC. Translating it yields CASSGLAGLSSYNEQFF.